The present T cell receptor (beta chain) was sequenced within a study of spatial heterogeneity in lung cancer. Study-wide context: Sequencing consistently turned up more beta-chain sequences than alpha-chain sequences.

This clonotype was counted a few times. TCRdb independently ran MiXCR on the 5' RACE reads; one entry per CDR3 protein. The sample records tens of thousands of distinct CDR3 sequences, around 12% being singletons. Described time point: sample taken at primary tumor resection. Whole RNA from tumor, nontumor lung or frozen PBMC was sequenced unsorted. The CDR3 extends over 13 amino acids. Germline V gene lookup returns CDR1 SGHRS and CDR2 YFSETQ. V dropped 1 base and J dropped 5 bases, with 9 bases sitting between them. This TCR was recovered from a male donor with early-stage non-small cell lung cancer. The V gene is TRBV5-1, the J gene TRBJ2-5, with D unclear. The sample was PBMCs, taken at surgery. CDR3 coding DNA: TGCGCCAGCAGCTTGTACGCCGGGGAGACCCAGTACTTC. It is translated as CASSLYAGETQYF.